The T cell receptor (beta chain) under discussion was sequenced for a study of beta chain features in type 1 diabetes. General study results and limits: Any HLA type influence on TCRB rearrangement was left unresolved here.

The V and J ends lost 7 bases and 3 bases respectively, with 13 bases between them. This CDR3 is 13 amino acids long. Germline CDR1 and CDR2: SGHTA and FQGNSA. Comments on this clone: As yet, its antigen is unknown.

The collection from each donor was one heparinised blood draw averaging about 110 mL. Reverse transcribing all isolated RNA meant expressed TCRB transcripts were sequenced. Sequencing used immunoSEQ multiplex PCR; TCRdb keeps in-frame clones, though not all of them. The profile shows roughly 240,000 clones, about 70% of them singletons. This sequence was found in a man aged 25 to 40 in good health. The genes are TRBV7-2 and TRBJ2-7; D possibly corresponds to TRBD2 (5 bases). Sequenced: naive CD4+ T cells from blood. CDR3 sequence: CASTPSGIYEQYF. CDR3 DNA: TGTGCCAGCACCCCGTCGGGGATCTACGAGCAGTACTTC.